The 13 T cell receptor beta chains below come from one sample, sequenced in a study of T cells in Graves' hyperthyroidism and ophthalmopathy. Amplification targeted TCR beta CDR3 regions from RNA transcripts. RT-PCR in the first round (using the HTBI primer set) targeted the TCR CDR3. In TCRdb, the multiplex PCR reads were re-called with MiXCR into one record per CDR3 protein. The sample contains a few hundred thousand distinct CDR3 sequences, around 15% of which appear only once. Sequenced: blood. Receptor source: a woman between 50 and 59 years old with Graves' hyperthyroidism that later progressed to Graves' ophthalmopathy.

This clonotype was found many times. V and J are TRBV3-1 and TRBJ1-1; TRBD1 agrees at 7 bases. CDR1 and CDR2 from the germline V gene are LGHDT and YNNKEL (reference sequence). There are 13 residues in the CDR3. V lost 5 bases to trimming and J lost 4 bases; unmatched junction nucleotides: 4. The DNA for the CDR3 is TGTGCCAGCAGCACCCGGGACAGCACTGAAGCTTTCTTT. Translation: CASSTRDSTEAFF.

This clonotype has a count of ten or more. The chain joins TRBV2 to TRBJ2-5, with D perhaps TRBD2 (6 bases). Germline assignment: CDR1 SNHLY and CDR2 FYNNEI. Trimming shortened V by 6 bases and J by 5 bases, and 16 bases separated the two germline ends. This CDR3 is built from 14 residues. CDR3 loop: CASSIGTVGETQYF. The CDR3 region has the DNA TGTGCCAGCAGCATCGGGACTGTGGGGGAGACCCAGTACTTC.

This clonotype was counted many times. This rearrangement joins TRBV20-1 to TRBJ2-7, with no clear D. V shed 3 bases and J shed 4 bases, with 13 bases lying between them. Germline lookup yields CDR1 DFQATT and CDR2 SNEGSKA (reference sequence). This CDR3 has 13 amino acids. CDR3 region: CSARDGAKYEQYF. For the CDR3, the DNA is TGCAGTGCTAGGGATGGAGCGAAGTACGAGCAGTACTTC.

This clonotype was recorded at least ten times. This chain links TRBV2 with TRBJ2-4, with D possibly being TRBD2 (6 bases). V gave up 0 bases and J gave up 1 base, with 22 bases separating them. This CDR3 is built from 20 residues. Per germline, CDR1 SNHLY and CDR2 FYNNEI. This chain's CDR3 is CASSEALRARGVLAKNIQYF. Here the CDR3 DNA reads TGTGCCAGCAGTGAAGCGCTTCGGGCTCGCGGGGTCTTGGCCAAAAACATTCAGTACTTC.

Many counts were recorded for this clonotype. This sequence joins TRBV11-3 and TRBJ1-1; D is uncertain. The CDR3 totals 13 residues. Germline V CDR1 and CDR2: SGHNT, YENEEA. Trimming took 3 bases from V and 4 from J, leaving 9 bases between them. The DNA for the CDR3 is TGTGCCAGCAGCTTTACGGTGGGCACTGAAGCTTTCTTT. Protein sequence: CASSFTVGTEAFF.

V is TRBV9 and J is TRBJ2-3; 8 bases agree with TRBD2. CDR3 length equals 15 residues. Germline-derived CDR1 and CDR2 are SGDLS and YYNGEE. Trimming removed 0 bases from V and 2 bases from J; junction bases left unmatched: 2. The CDR3 DNA is TGTGCCAGCAGCGTAGTTAGCGGGAACACAGATACGCAGTATTTT. Its translation is CASSVVSGNTDTQYF.

This chain links TRBV5-8 with TRBJ2-5; 9 bases align to TRBD1. The germline V gene has CDR1 SGHTS and CDR2 YDEGEE. V was clipped by 9 bases and J by 7 bases; unmatched bases: 7. This CDR3 is built from 12 residues. In DNA, the CDR3 is TGTGCCACCTCTGGACAGGGGTGGACCCAGTACTTC. Protein sequence: CATSGQGWTQYF.

The chain has TRBV7-9 and TRBJ1-3, with no clear D. V shed 3 bases and J shed 8 bases, with 11 bases lying between them. The CDR3 sequence is 13 residues long. Germline values: CDR1 SEHNR, CDR2 FQNEAQ (reference sequence). For the CDR3, the DNA is TGTGCCAGCAGCTTGGCAGGCCCGGACACCATATATTTT. Protein product: CASSLAGPDTIYF.

This clonotype came up many times. This rearrangement joins TRBV18 to TRBJ2-7, with D uncertain. Germline V gene lookup returns CDR1 KGHSH and CDR2 LQKENI. This CDR3 has 15 residues. Trimming removed 4 bases from V and 2 bases from J, with 15 bases in between. The CDR3 DNA reads TGTGCCAGCTCACTAATACGGCAGCTTACCTACGAGCAGTACTTC. Its protein is CASSLIRQLTYEQYF.

V and J are TRBV28 and TRBJ1-2, with 8 bases that match TRBD1. CDR1 is MDHEN, CDR2 SYDVKM, per germline. CDR3 length: 17 residues. V was clipped by 4 bases and J by 1 base; unmatched bases: 11. The CDR3 sequence: CASSSRDRTLGNYGYTF. CDR3 coding DNA: TGTGCCAGCAGTTCCCGGGACAGGACCTTGGGTAACTATGGCTACACCTTC.

This clonotype was seen at least ten times. This rearrangement joins TRBV20-1 to TRBJ2-3; 11 positions agree with TRBD2. The CDR3 is 14 amino acids. The J segment lost 1 base and the V segment lost 3 bases, leaving 0 bases of the junction unmatched. Germline V gene lookup returns CDR1 DFQATT and CDR2 SNEGSKA (reference sequence). This chain's CDR3 is CSARTSGGTDTQYF. The CDR3, as DNA: TGCAGTGCTAGGACTAGCGGGGGCACAGATACGCAGTATTTT.

The J gene is TRBJ1-2, the V gene TRBV28, with TRBD1 identical over 10 bases. Trimming took 1 base from V and 8 from J; bases not matched to a gene: 34. CDR3 length: 24 amino acids. In germline, CDR1 is MDHEN, CDR2 SYDVKM. CDR3 region: CASSLYLDGYEEPGQGTSPGGYTF. CDR3 in DNA: TGTGCCAGCAGTTTATACTTGGATGGGTACGAAGAACCGGGACAGGGGACCTCCCCGGGCGGCTACACCTTC.

Notes on this clonotype: This may be a read error: a much more frequent sequence differs by one nucleotide. This chain links TRBV28 with TRBJ2-3; D tentatively reads TRBD1 or TRBD2 (5 bases each). This CDR3 comprises 16 residues. CDR1 is MDHEN and CDR2 is SYDVKM in the germline V gene. V was trimmed by 4 bases and J by 6 bases, leaving 20 bases between them. The CDR3 nucleotides are TGTGCCAGCAGTTATCCGAGGGTACAGGCAGGGGATACGCAGTATTTT. Translated: CASSYPRVQAGDTQYF.